This T cell receptor (beta chain) was identified in a study of cytomegalovirus exposure and HLA in healthy donors. A remark on this clone: Antigen unknown.

The data were produced by immunoSEQ multiplex PCR, yet TCRdb's version contains in-frame clones alone and is incomplete. Here the sample spans approximately 200,000 clones, 80% to 90% being singletons. The germline CDR1 and CDR2 sequences are LGHNA and YSLEER. This CDR3 has 15 residues. Trimming removed 0 bases from V and 5 bases from J, with 13 bases in between. Study findings and constraints: Confirmation in vitro established that three CMV-associated chains were specific for CMV antigens.

The specimen was PBMCs. This chain uses TRBV4-3 with TRBJ1-2; D unclear. This TCR derives from a woman between 18 and 29 years old in good health and CMV-seronegative. CDR3 region: CASSQDEGVGYGYTF. For the CDR3, the DNA is TGCGCCAGCAGCCAAGATGAGGGAGTAGGGTATGGCTACACCTTC.